These T cell receptor beta chains were read from a single sample in a study of blood T cell repertoires in COVID-19. The table came from immunoSEQ multiplex PCR; TCRdb's copy has only in-frame clones and leaves some out. The sample contains approximately 300,000 clones, around 86% of which appear only once. The sequenced sample was PBMCs or T cells enriched from blood (not recorded which). The source of these receptors is a man aged 25-40 years who had recovered from COVID-19. The CDR3 runs from the conserved cysteine through the conserved F or W. Each record gives: V gene, D gene, J gene, clone size, CDR3 length, CDR3 DNA, CDR3 protein. The D gene is left open where the match is weak. The size field is filled for only some rows; it gives once, few, many or a size class.

TRBV18	NA	TRBJ2-1	NA	11	TGTGCCAGCTCACATGACAGAGAGCAGTTCTTC	CASSHDREQFF
TRBV19	NA	TRBJ2-5	NA	14	TGTGCCAGTAGTATAGATCATAGCGAGGAGACCCAGTACTTC	CASSIDHSEETQYF
TRBV3-1/TRBV3-2	NA	TRBJ2-5	NA	17	TGTGCCAGCAGCCATGCCGCGGGGGCTTACATTCAAGAGACCCAGTACTTC	CASSHAAGAYIQETQYF
TRBV27	NA	TRBJ1-4	NA	13	TGTGCCAGCAGTACTTCCACTAGGAAAAAACTGTTTTTT	CASSTSTRKKLFF
TRBV25-1	TRBD2	TRBJ2-5	NA	12	TGTGCCAGCAGGGGGGGGAGGGAGACCCAGTACTTC	CASRGGRETQYF
TRBV11-2	NA	TRBJ2-3	NA	12	TGTGCCAGCAGCTCCGGAGTCGGTACGCAGTATTTT	CASSSGVGTQYF
TRBV27	TRBD2	TRBJ2-1	once	16	TGTGCCAGCAGTTTAGTATCGTTAGCGGGCGTAAATGAGCAGTTCTTC	CASSLVSLAGVNEQFF
TRBV24-1	TRBD2	TRBJ2-4	once	17	TGTGCCACCAGTGATCCTAGAGCGGGAGTGGCCAAAAACATTCAGTACTTC	CATSDPRAGVAKNIQYF
TRBV2	NA	TRBJ2-2	NA	16	TGTGCCAGCAGTGAAGGGGGCGGCGCGAACACCGGGGAGCTGTTTTTT	CASSEGGGANTGELFF
TRBV5-1	NA	TRBJ1-4	NA	14	TGCGCCAGCAGCGGAGGAGGACCTAATGAAAAACTGTTTTTT	CASSGGGPNEKLFF
TRBV9	TRBD1	TRBJ2-7	NA	15	TGTGCCAGCAGCGTAGCCTCCGGGACAGGGGGCGAGCAGTACTTC	CASSVASGTGGEQYF
TRBV4-2	TRBD2	TRBJ2-3	few	20	TGTGCCAGCAGCCAAGATTACGGACTAGCGGGAGGAGGGGCCACAGATACGCAGTATTTT	CASSQDYGLAGGGATDTQYF
TRBV28	NA	TRBJ1-5	NA	12	TGTGCCAGCAGTTTAGTTCTCCAGCCCCAGCATTTT	CASSLVLQPQHF
TRBV13	TRBD2	TRBJ2-7	NA	18	TGTGCCAGCAGCTTAGGACAGCCTCGGACTAGCGGGAGTGGAGAGCAGTACTTC	CASSLGQPRTSGSGEQYF
TRBV19	NA	TRBJ1-2	NA	12	TGTGCCAGTAGCGCGGGAAAGGGTGGCTACACCTTC	CASSAGKGGYTF
TRBV6-5	NA	TRBJ2-7	NA	14	TGTGCCACCACCCTCGACAGTTTGTTCTACGAGCAGTACTTC	CATTLDSLFYEQYF
TRBV7-5	NA	TRBJ1-2	NA	15	TGTGCCAGAAGCCAGTGGACAGCGATTCCCTATGGCTACACCTTC	CARSQWTAIPYGYTF
TRBV5-1	TRBD1	TRBJ2-7	NA	15	TGCGCCAGCAGCTCCGCCGGGACAGGGACCTACGAGCAGTACTTC	CASSSAGTGTYEQYF
TRBV7-9	NA	TRBJ1-2	NA	16	TGTGCCAGCAGCTTTACCCTAGGCAGCCCTAACTATGGCTACACCTTC	CASSFTLGSPNYGYTF
TRBV11-2	TRBD1	TRBJ1-2	NA	13	TGTGCCAGCAGCTTAGTTAGGGGGCAAGGCTACACCTTC	CASSLVRGQGYTF
TRBV12-3/TRBV12-4	NA	TRBJ1-5	NA	13	TGTGCCAGCAGTCTGGGGACTTATCAGCCCCAGCATTTT	CASSLGTYQPQHF
TRBV3-1/TRBV3-2	TRBD2	TRBJ2-6	NA	16	TGTGCCAGCAGCCTCGGCGGGGGGTCTGGGGCCAACGTCCTGACTTTC	CASSLGGGSGANVLTF
TRBV7-9	NA	TRBJ2-4	once	17	TGTGCCAGCAGCCCATATGGAGGCTCTCAACCGACAAACATTCAGTACTTC	CASSPYGGSQPTNIQYF
TRBV7-2	TRBD1	TRBJ2-7	NA	15	TGTGCCAGCAGCCTTAACAGGGGGTACAAGTACGAGCAGTACTTC	CASSLNRGYKYEQYF
TRBV18	NA	TRBJ2-2	NA	17	TGTGCCAGCTCATCCTCAACGGCTACCTCGAGGACCGGGGAGCTGTTTTTT	CASSSSTATSRTGELFF
TRBV11-2	NA	TRBJ1-1	NA	12	TGTGCCAGCAGCCCGCTGGCCAGGCAAGCTTTCTTT	CASSPLARQAFF
TRBV18	NA	TRBJ2-7	few	14	TGTGCCAGCTCACCACCAGGACAGCCCTACGAGCAGTACTTC	CASSPPGQPYEQYF
TRBV6-5	TRBD1	TRBJ1-1	once	14	TGTGCCAGCAGCCCGGGACAGATGAACACTGAAGCTTTCTTT	CASSPGQMNTEAFF
TRBV9	NA	TRBJ2-2	NA	13	TGTGCCAGCAGCCCGAGCGTGACCGGGGAGCTGTTTTTT	CASSPSVTGELFF
TRBV6-5	NA	TRBJ1-6	NA	13	TGTGCCAGCAGACAGGGCGGCAATTCACCCCTCCACTTT	CASRQGGNSPLHF
TRBV30	TRBD1	TRBJ1-5	once	15	TGTGCCTGGAGCGCCGGGACAGGGCGGGGACAGCCCCAGCATTTT	CAWSAGTGRGQPQHF
TRBV6-1	NA	TRBJ1-5	NA	14	TGTGCCAGCAGTGACAGTTATAGCAATCAGCCCCAGCATTTT	CASSDSYSNQPQHF
TRBV7-9	NA	TRBJ2-1	NA	15	TGTGCCAGCAGCCCGGCGGGGTCTCCCTACAATGAGCAGTTCTTC	CASSPAGSPYNEQFF
TRBV24-1	TRBD1	TRBJ1-2	NA	14	TGTGCCACCAGTCCCCGGGACAGGGTTTATGGCTACACCTTC	CATSPRDRVYGYTF
TRBV7-2	TRBD2	TRBJ2-5	NA	12	TGTGCCAGCAGCCCACCCGCGGGGGGACAGTACTTC	CASSPPAGGQYF
TRBV2	NA	TRBJ1-1	NA	12	TGTGCCAGCACTCGCAGGGGCATTGAAGCTTTCTTT	CASTRRGIEAFF
TRBV11-3	TRBD1	TRBJ2-3	NA	17	TGTGCCAGCAGCGCCTATCGGGACAGGGGCAAAACAGATACGCAGTATTTT	CASSAYRDRGKTDTQYF
TRBV29-1	NA	TRBJ2-3	NA	14	TGCAGCGTTGGGTCAGGGATAAGCACAGATACGCAGTATTTT	CSVGSGISTDTQYF
TRBV28	TRBD1	TRBJ1-6	NA	15	TGTGCCAGCATGGAGGGGGCCTCCTATAATTCACCCCTCCACTTT	CASMEGASYNSPLHF
TRBV10-1	NA	TRBJ1-6	NA	13	TGCGCCACCCGTCAAACTCTGGATTCACCCCTCCACTTT	CATRQTLDSPLHF
TRBV7-2	TRBD1	TRBJ1-1	NA	15	TGTGCCAGCAGCCTATCGGGACAGGTCGGCGCTGAAGCTTTCTTT	CASSLSGQVGAEAFF
TRBV5-1	NA	TRBJ1-3	once	13	TGCGCCAGCAGACTCCCCTCTGGAAACACCATATATTTT	CASRLPSGNTIYF
TRBV9	NA	TRBJ1-1	NA	17	TGTGCCAGCAGCGTAGGCCCCCTACAGATCCTATATTCCGAAGCTTTCTTT	CASSVGPLQILYSEAFF
TRBV18	TRBD2	TRBJ2-3	NA	17	TGTGCCAGCTCACCCATCATACTAGCGGGAGTATGGGATACGCAGTATTTT	CASSPIILAGVWDTQYF
TRBV3-1/TRBV3-2	NA	TRBJ1-3	NA	14	TGTGCCAGCAGCCAAGCTTCAGGCGGAAACACCATATATTTT	CASSQASGGNTIYF
TRBV2	NA	TRBJ1-3	NA	13	TGTGCCAGGAGGGACACCGCAGGAAACACCATATATTTT	CARRDTAGNTIYF